Sequencing of this TCR beta chain was carried out in a study of regulatory T cells in long-lasting Graves disease. General study findings and limits: Graves' patients with persistent disease showed TCR diversity lower than patients newly diagnosed. There were preferences for TRBV28, TRBJ1-2 and TRBJ2-5 in persistent disease.

Time point: persistent/refractory GD, antithyroid drugs over 5 years with positive TRAb. The TCR library was prepared using RNA isolated from PBMCs. This clonotype has only a few counts. Its antigen is unknown. CDR1 is PRHDT, CDR2 FYEKMQ, per germline (reference sequence). This CDR3 region has 13 residues. V lost 2 bases and J 5 bases, leaving 10 bases between the germline ends. Combining iRepertoire HTBI primers with Arm-PCR of CDR3 regions, the authors built TCR beta libraries. TCRdb processed the multiplex PCR reads anew with MiXCR; each CDR3 protein has one entry. This table has 400,000 to 450,000 distinct CDR3 sequences, roughly a quarter appearing once.

The specimen was peripheral blood mononuclear cells (PBMCs), collected when the disease was refractory, from a patient treated with antithyroid drugs. This sequence joins TRBV13 and TRBJ2-7, with TRBD1 as a possible D gene (6 bases). The clonotype originates from a female donor with Graves disease. CDR3 DNA: TGTGCCAGCAGCTTAACAGGGCCGCACGAGCAGTACTTC. The encoded protein is CASSLTGPHEQYF. Full variable domain (remainder filled in from reference TRBV13 and TRBJ2-7): AAGVIQSPRHLIKEKRETATLKCYPIPRHDTVYWYQQGPGQDPQFLISFYEKMQSDKGSIPDRFSAQQFSDYHSELNMSSLELGDSALYFCASSLTGPHEQYFGPGTRLTVT.